The clone carrying this TCR beta chain was counted at least ten times. The antigen remains undetermined. The sample belongs to a study of T-cell reconstitution after alpha-beta-depleted transplantation in children. The germline V gene has CDR1 MNHNS and CDR2 SASEGT. The CDR3 covers 14 residues. V lost 2 bases and J lost 6, with 11 bases in between. Overall study findings and caveats: Newly produced T cells mostly provided counts and TCRbeta diversity after one year, as hyperexpanded clones declined.

Preparing the TCRbeta library involved the use of unique molecular identifiers. MiXCR, applied by TCRdb to the PCR reads, yields one record per CDR3 protein. The sample lists about 290,000 distinct CDR3 sequences, roughly a tenth seen once, with roughly 7% in the top ten. This sequence joins TRBV6-1 and TRBJ1-5; D perhaps matches TRBD1 (6 bases). The sample consisted of PBMCs, taken before TCRalphabeta/CD19-depleted stem cell transplant. The source is a boy in the first two years of life with acute myeloid leukemia, due to receive a stem cell transplant. CDR3 sequence (DNA): TGTGCCAGCAGTGAACCAGGGGTCGGTCAGCCCCAGCATTTT. Its translation is CASSEPGVGQPQHF.